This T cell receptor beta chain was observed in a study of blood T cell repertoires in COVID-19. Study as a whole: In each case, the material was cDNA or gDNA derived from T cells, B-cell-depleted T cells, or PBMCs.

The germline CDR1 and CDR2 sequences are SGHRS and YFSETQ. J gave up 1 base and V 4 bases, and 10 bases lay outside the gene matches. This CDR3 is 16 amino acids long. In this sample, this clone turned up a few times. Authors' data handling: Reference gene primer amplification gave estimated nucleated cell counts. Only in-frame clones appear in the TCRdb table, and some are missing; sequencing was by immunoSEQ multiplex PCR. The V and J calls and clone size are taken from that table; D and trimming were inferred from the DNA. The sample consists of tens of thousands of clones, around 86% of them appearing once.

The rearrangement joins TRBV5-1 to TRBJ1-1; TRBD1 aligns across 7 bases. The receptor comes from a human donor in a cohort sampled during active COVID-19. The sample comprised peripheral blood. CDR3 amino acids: CASSRPRRGSNTEAFF. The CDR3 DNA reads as TGCGCCAGCAGCCGCCCGCGCAGGGGGTCGAACACTGAAGCTTTCTTT.